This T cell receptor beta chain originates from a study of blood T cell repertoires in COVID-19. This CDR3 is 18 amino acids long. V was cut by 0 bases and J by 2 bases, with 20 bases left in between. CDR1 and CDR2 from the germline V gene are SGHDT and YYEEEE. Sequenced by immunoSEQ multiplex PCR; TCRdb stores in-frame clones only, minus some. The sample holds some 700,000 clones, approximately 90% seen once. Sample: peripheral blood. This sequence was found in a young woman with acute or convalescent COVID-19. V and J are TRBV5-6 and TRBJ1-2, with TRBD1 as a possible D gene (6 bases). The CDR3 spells CASSLDGIRGGSNYGYTF. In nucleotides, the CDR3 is TGTGCCAGCAGCTTGGACGGAATCAGGGGCGGATCCAACTATGGCTACACCTTC.